The clone carrying this T cell receptor beta chain has just a few counts. Antigen unknown. V lost 4 bases to trimming and J lost 6 bases, with 16 bases between them. The CDR3 loop spans 14 amino acids. The sample originates from a study of CD8 T cells in ankylosing spondylitis. From the 5' RACE reads, TCRdb called clonotypes with MiXCR, one entry per CDR3 protein. The sample has around 890,000 distinct CDR3 sequences; about 11% are singletons. Overall study results and limits: There was a TCR beta motif, made of several highly homologous variants, that appeared characteristic of ankylosing spondylitis blood. Disease-linked clones, CD8+, were relatively rare in peripheral blood. Significant enrichment of disease-linked clones was reported in matched ankylosing spondylitis synovial fluid.

The gene calls are TRBV12-3 or TRBV12-4 and TRBJ2-7; a weak D match, TRBD1 (5 bases). The sample was blood, either unsorted or a sorted T cell fraction (not recorded which). The source of this sequence is a male donor with ankylosing spondylitis. CDR3: CASSSRQSEAEQYF. The DNA of the CDR3 is TGTGCCAGCAGTTCTCGACAGTCCGAAGCCGAGCAGTACTTC.